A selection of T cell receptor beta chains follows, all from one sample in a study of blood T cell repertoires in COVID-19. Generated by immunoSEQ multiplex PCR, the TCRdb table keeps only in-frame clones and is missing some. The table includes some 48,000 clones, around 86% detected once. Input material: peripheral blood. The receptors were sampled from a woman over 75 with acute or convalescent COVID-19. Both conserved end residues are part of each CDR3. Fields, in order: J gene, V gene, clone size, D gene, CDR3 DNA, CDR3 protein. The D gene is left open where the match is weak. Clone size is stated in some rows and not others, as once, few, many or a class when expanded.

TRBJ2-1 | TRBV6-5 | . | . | TGTGCCAGCAAAATGGCCGCTCGGGGTGAGCAGTTCTTC | CASKMAARGEQFF
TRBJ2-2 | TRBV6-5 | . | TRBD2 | TGTGCCAGCAGTTACTCGACTAGCTCCTGGGGCGGGGAGCTGTTTTTT | CASSYSTSSWGGELFF
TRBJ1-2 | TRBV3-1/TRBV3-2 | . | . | TGTGCCAGCAGCCAAAGGCCTCAGGGTGGTGGCTACACCTTC | CASSQRPQGGGYTF
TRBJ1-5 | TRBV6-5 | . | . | TGTGCCAGCAGCCCCGTGGAGGGTTATCAGCCCCAGCATTTT | CASSPVEGYQPQHF
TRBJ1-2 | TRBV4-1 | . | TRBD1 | TGCGCCAGCAGCCAAGCCTCAGGCCAGGGACAGAACTATGGCTACACCTTC | CASSQASGQGQNYGYTF
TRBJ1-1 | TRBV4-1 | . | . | TGCGCCAGCAGCCATCCCCAGGGTGTTGCTTTCTTT | CASSHPQGVAFF
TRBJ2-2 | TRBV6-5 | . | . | TGTGCCAGCAGTTATTGGTTTGGGAGTGGAGGCGGGGAGCTGTTTTTT | CASSYWFGSGGGELFF
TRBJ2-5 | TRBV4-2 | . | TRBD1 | TGTGCCAGCAGCCAAGCCCCACCCTTAGGTCAGGGGGAAGAGACCCAGTACTTC | CASSQAPPLGQGEETQYF
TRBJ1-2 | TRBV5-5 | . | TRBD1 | TGTGCCAGCAGCTCCGGGACAGGGATCTATGGCTACACCTTC | CASSSGTGIYGYTF
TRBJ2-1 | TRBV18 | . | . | TGTGCCAGCTCACCTTCGCAGGACTTCAATGAGCAGTTCTTC | CASSPSQDFNEQFF
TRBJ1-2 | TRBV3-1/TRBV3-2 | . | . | TGTGCCAGCAGTCCACAGATCTCGAAAGGGAAACGGGGTGGCTACACCTTC | CASSPQISKGKRGGYTF
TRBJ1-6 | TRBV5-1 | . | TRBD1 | TGCGCCAGCAGCTCCGGGACAGATAATTCACCCCTCCACTTT | CASSSGTDNSPLHF
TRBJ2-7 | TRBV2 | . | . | TGTGCAGGCAGTAGGGGGGGAACTATCTCCTACGAGCAGTACTTC | CAGSRGGTISYEQYF
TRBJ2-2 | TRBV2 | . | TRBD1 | TGTGCCAGCAAATCGGGACAGGGCGGCGGGGAGCTGTTTTTT | CASKSGQGGGELFF
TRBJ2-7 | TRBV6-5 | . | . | TGTGCCAGCGGATACAGGGAAAACTACGAGCAGTACTTC | CASGYRENYEQYF
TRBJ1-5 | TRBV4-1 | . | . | TGCGCCAGCAGCCAAGATGAGGGCCCGGGGCCCCAGCATTTT | CASSQDEGPGPQHF
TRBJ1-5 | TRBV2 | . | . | TGTGCCAGCAGTGATTTAGGGGTTTCTCAGCCCCAGCATTTT | CASSDLGVSQPQHF
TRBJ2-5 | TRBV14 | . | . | TGTGCCAGCAGCCGGCAGGTCCAAGAGACCCAGTACTTC | CASSRQVQETQYF
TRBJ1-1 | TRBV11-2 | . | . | TGTGCCAGCAGCCTTATTAAAATCTCGAGACAGGATATTTTAACTTTCTTT | CASSLIKISRQDILTFF
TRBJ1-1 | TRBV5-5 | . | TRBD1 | TGTGCCAGCAGCTTGGTGACAGGGAAGTTAAACACTGAAGCTTTCTTT | CASSLVTGKLNTEAFF
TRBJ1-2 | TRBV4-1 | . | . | TGCGCCAGCAGCCATCCCGACAGGAACTATGGCTACACCTTC | CASSHPDRNYGYTF
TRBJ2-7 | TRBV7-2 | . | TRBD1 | TGTGCCAGCAGCTCCGGGACAGGGGGACCCTACGAGCAGTACTTC | CASSSGTGGPYEQYF
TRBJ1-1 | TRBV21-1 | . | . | TGTGCCAGCAGCAAGGGGGGGCTGAGCACTGAAGCTTTCTTT | CASSKGGLSTEAFF
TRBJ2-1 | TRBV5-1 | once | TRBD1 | TGCGCCAGCAGCTTCAAACAGGGGTACGACAATGAGCAGTTCTTC | CASSFKQGYDNEQFF
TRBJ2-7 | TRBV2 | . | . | TGTGCCAGCAGTGACTCCCGGCCAAAGGGGAAAGAGCAGTACTTC | CASSDSRPKGKEQYF
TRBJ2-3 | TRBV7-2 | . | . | TGTGCCAGCAGGGGGGGGCGAAGCACAGATACGCAGTATTTT | CASRGGRSTDTQYF
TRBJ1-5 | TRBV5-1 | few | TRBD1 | TGCGCCAGCAGCTTGGGGACAGGTAATCAGCCCCAGCATTTT | CASSLGTGNQPQHF
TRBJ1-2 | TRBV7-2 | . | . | TGTGCCAGCAGCTTAGAAGCTCAGGGGCGGGATGGCTACACCTTC | CASSLEAQGRDGYTF